What follows are 14 T cell receptor beta chains derived from one specimen sequenced in a study of T cell repertoires in cytomegalovirus infection (dated by TCRdb to the late 2010s). For sequencing, an Illumina HiSeq 1500 was employed. Using fastp at Q25 and MiXCR, TCRdb reprocessed the public reads and kept productive beta chains. Duplicate CDR3 protein sequences are folded into a single record with the most common DNA and genes. Here the sample has around 210,000 distinct CDR3 sequences; around 6.2% occur a single time. Together, the top ten hold less than 7.5% of the sample. The sample was PBMCs. These receptor sequences come from a human donor in good health (CMV status not recorded). Some clones in this sample may be carry-over from other donors' samples.

This clonotype was seen at least ten times. This chain joins TRBV6-5 and TRBJ1-4; TRBD1 aligns across 7 bases. Germline values: CDR1 MNHEY, CDR2 SVGAGI. Trimming removed 4 bases from V and 5 bases from J; junction bases left unmatched: 13. The CDR3 length is 17 residues. CDR3 in DNA: TGTGCCAGCAGTTCGCTCGATGTGACAGGGCAGAATGAAAAACTGTTTTTT. This encodes CASSSLDVTGQNEKLFF.

This clonotype was found many times. The chain combines TRBV6-2 or TRBV6-3 with TRBJ1-5; D is unresolved. The germline V and J ends were trimmed by 0 bases and 9 bases, with 12 bases remaining between them. In germline, CDR1 is MNHEY, CDR2 SVGEGT. The CDR3 loop spans 14 amino acids. The CDR3 here is CASSYSEALGPQHF. CDR3 sequence (DNA): TGTGCCAGCAGTTACTCGGAGGCCTTGGGGCCCCAGCATTTT.

In this sample, this clonotype turned up many times. The rearrangement uses TRBV7-9 and TRBJ2-3, with D unclear. This CDR3 is 11 amino acids long. The ends were cut back, 8 bases at V and 2 bases at J, with 5 bases in the middle. Germline loops: CDR1 SEHNR, CDR2 FQNEAQ (reference sequence). Here the CDR3 reads CASGVTDTQYF. CDR3 nucleotide sequence: TGTGCCAGCGGGGTCACAGATACGCAGTATTTT.

This clonotype was picked up many times. This chain uses TRBV14 with TRBJ2-1; 12 bases fit TRBD1. Germline-derived CDR1 and CDR2 are SGHDN and FVKESK. With V trimmed by 1 base and J by 9 bases, 4 bases remained unmatched. This CDR3 spans 15 amino acids. The CDR3 loop reads CASSQGDRGHGEQFF. CDR3 DNA: TGTGCCAGCAGCCAAGGGGACAGGGGGCACGGTGAGCAGTTCTTC.

The rearrangement joins TRBV7-2 to TRBJ2-1; 15 bases agree with TRBD2. Unmatched junction bases numbered 7, after V lost 1 base and J lost 6 bases. The CDR3 covers 18 residues. The germline V gene has CDR1 SGHTA and CDR2 FQGNSA. The CDR3 region is CASSLEGTSGRFGNEQFF. The DNA for the CDR3 is TGTGCCAGCAGCTTAGAAGGGACTAGCGGGAGGTTCGGCAATGAGCAGTTCTTC.

The chain has TRBV13 and TRBJ1-2; weak D call: TRBD1 (6 bases). Germline values: CDR1 PRHDT, CDR2 FYEKMQ (reference sequence). Trimming left V 6 bases short and J 5 bases short, with 16 bases between. The length of the CDR3 is 14 residues. Here the CDR3 reads CASSSTGGGYGYTF. CDR3 bases: TGTGCCAGCAGTTCCACGGGGGGCGGTTATGGCTACACCTTC.

This clonotype was seen at least ten times. The chain recombines TRBV7-2 with TRBJ2-5; TRBD1 or TRBD2 may be the D gene (5 bases each). This CDR3 region has 14 residues. The germline CDR1 and CDR2 sequences are SGHTA and FQGNSA. V dropped 5 bases and J dropped 1 base, with 11 bases sitting between them. The CDR3 reads CASSAPGPQETQYF. The CDR3 DNA is TGTGCCAGCAGCGCTCCGGGACCCCAAGAGACCCAGTACTTC.

This clonotype has at least ten counts. V gene TRBV7-2 combines with J gene TRBJ2-4; 7 bases fit TRBD1. The CDR3 loop spans 17 amino acids. Germline CDR1 is SGHTA and CDR2 is FQGNSA. V dropped 4 bases and J dropped 3; count of bases not matched to a gene: 12. The CDR3 coding sequence is TGTGCCAGCAGCTCTCTGCTGACAGGGACGAACAAAAACATTCAGTACTTC. It specifies CASSSLLTGTNKNIQYF.

In nucleotides, the CDR3 is TGCAGTGCTAGAGATACTAGCGGGGGGGATGAGCAGTTCTTC. As protein: CSARDTSGGDEQFF. J is TRBJ2-1 and V is TRBV20-1; 13 bases fit TRBD2. The germline V gene has CDR1 DFQATT and CDR2 SNEGSKA (reference sequence). V was clipped by 0 bases and J by 8 bases; unmatched bases: 1. The CDR3 contains 14 residues.

This clonotype was seen many times. The chain has TRBV6-1 and TRBJ2-3; D not resolved. Trimming stripped 5 bases from V and 4 bases from J, with 10 bases between. The CDR3 extends over 13 amino acids. CDR1 is MNHNS, CDR2 SASEGT, per germline. The CDR3 coding sequence is TGTGCCAGCAGTCGTGATGGGTCAGATACGCAGTATTTT. Translation gives CASSRDGSDTQYF.

This clonotype was seen at least ten times. The chain links TRBV6-5 to TRBJ2-3, with TRBD2 identical over 12 bases. V gave up 8 bases and J gave up 1 base; unmatched junction bases: 13. Germline lookup yields CDR1 MNHEY and CDR2 SVGAGI. The CDR3 has 18 amino acids. The CDR3 is CASANLGGLAGRTDTQYF. In DNA form, the CDR3 reads TGTGCCAGCGCGAATCTGGGCGGACTAGCGGGGCGCACAGATACGCAGTATTTT.

This clonotype was seen many times. The rearrangement uses TRBV5-6 and TRBJ2-7, with D possibly being TRBD1 or TRBD2 (5 bases each). The germline V gene has CDR1 SGHDT and CDR2 YYEEEE. The CDR3 spans 12 residues. Between the trimmed V and J ends, which lost 4 bases and 2 bases, there was a span of 7 bases. The CDR3 bases are TGTGCCAGCAGCGAGGGGACCTACGAGCAGTACTTC. The encoded protein is CASSEGTYEQYF.

This clonotype was picked up many times. The chain recombines TRBV7-2 with TRBJ1-1; D ambiguous. This CDR3 region has 14 residues. The germline V gene encodes CDR1 SGHTA and CDR2 FQGNSA. The V and J ends lost 0 bases and 3 bases respectively, with 8 bases between them. In DNA, the CDR3 is TGTGCCAGCAGCTTAGCTGTAGATTACACTGAAGCTTTCTTT. It translates to CASSLAVDYTEAFF.

This clonotype has at least ten counts. The gene calls are TRBV20-1 and TRBJ2-7; D perhaps matches TRBD1 (5 bases). Germline V gene sequence: CDR1 DFQATT, CDR2 SNEGSKA (reference sequence). The CDR3 is made up of 12 amino acids. Between the trimmed V and J ends, which lost 5 bases and 0 bases, there was a span of 8 bases. The CDR3 is CSALRDSYEQYF. The CDR3 DNA sequence: TGCAGTGCTCTCAGGGACTCCTACGAGCAGTACTTC.